Shown below are 2 T cell receptor beta chains from a single sample sequenced in a study of CD4 T cells in relation to SARS-CoV-2 and coronaviruses (TCRdb year 2021). CD4+ T cells from unexposed donors were collected before the COVID-19 pandemic (2011-2018). Library preparation was by the immunoSEQ multiplex PCR assay. This is the immuneACCESS table as TCRdb keeps it, with only in-frame sequences that have V and J called. A part of the clones is gone; compared with another copy, unresolved V genes explain less than half, and the rest is unexplained. The sample includes some 65,000 clones, with about 89% observed a single time. Together, the top ten hold over 1.5% of the sample. The source material was memory CD4+ T cells from PBMCs. In light of the paper, this sample's cell subset or site label describes: memory (non-naive) CD4+ T cells. The origin of the receptors is a human donor in good health.

This chain uses TRBV28 with TRBJ1-1, with 10 positions matching TRBD1. The CDR3 totals 15 residues. Germline V gene lookup returns CDR1 MDHEN and CDR2 SYDVKM. V lost 6 bases and J lost 4; bases outside the gene matches: 8. The CDR3 region has the DNA TGTGCCAGCAGCTCACCTCGGACAGGGGGCACTGAAGCTTTCTTT. It specifies CASSSPRTGGTEAFF. The variable domain in full, with the rest retrieved from reference TRBV28 and TRBJ1-1, is DVKVTQSSRYLVKRTGEKVFLECVQDMDHENMFWYRQDPGLGLRLIYFSYDVKMKEKGDIPEGYSVSREKKERFSLILESASTNQTSMYLCASSSPRTGGTEAFFGQGTRLTVV.

The genes are TRBV27 and TRBJ1-1; 8 nucleotides match TRBD1. Trimming at V came to 5 bases and at J to 6 bases, leaving 11 bases not matched to a gene. Germline V gene sequence: CDR1 MNHEY, CDR2 SMNVEV (reference sequence). The CDR3 extends over 15 amino acids. For the CDR3, the DNA is TGTGCCAGCAGTCCGCGGACAGGGTGGACCGCTGAAGCTTTCTTT. It codes for CASSPRTGWTAEAFF.